These 27 T cell receptor beta chains originate from one sample sequenced in a study of cytomegalovirus exposure and HLA in healthy donors. PCR primers comprised 60 Vbeta and 13 Jbeta primers. Using immunoSEQ multiplex PCR, the repertoire was profiled, and TCRdb retains in-frame clones only, with some absent. The table records about 140,000 clones, around 73% of them present only once. Sequencing input: PBMCs. These receptors were collected from a female donor in good health and CMV-seronegative.

The chain links TRBV7-9 to TRBJ2-1; 14 nucleotides match TRBD2. CDR1 is SEHNR, CDR2 FQNEAQ, per germline (reference sequence). The CDR3 totals 16 residues. The V and J ends lost 5 bases and 2 bases, in that order; junction bases with no gene match: 2. CDR3 region: CASSQTSGGAYNEQFF. The CDR3 DNA is TGTGCCAGCAGCCAGACTAGCGGGGGGGCCTACAATGAGCAGTTCTTC.

The CDR3 loop is CASSQGLASPFTAHEQYF. Here the CDR3 DNA reads TGTGCCAGCAGCCAAGGACTAGCGTCCCCCTTCACCGCCCACGAGCAGTACTTC. This chain joins TRBV7-9 and TRBJ2-7; 9 bases map to TRBD2. The CDR3 contains 18 residues. Trimming took 5 bases from V and 5 from J; bases not matched to a gene: 19. Germline CDR1 and CDR2: SEHNR and FQNEAQ (reference sequence).

The rearrangement joins TRBV9 to TRBJ2-7; 7 nucleotides agree with TRBD1. The germline CDR1 and CDR2 sequences are SGDLS and YYNGEE. V dropped 3 bases and J dropped 3; count of bases not matched to a gene: 9. The CDR3 sequence is 15 residues long. This CDR3 is CASSAAGTVDYEQYF. CDR3 coding DNA: TGTGCCAGCAGCGCCGCCGGGACAGTCGACTACGAGCAGTACTTC.

This chain links TRBV7-9 with TRBJ1-4; 7 nucleotides line up with TRBD1. The germline V gene has CDR1 SEHNR and CDR2 FQNEAQ (reference sequence). This CDR3 is 14 amino acids long. V dropped 5 bases and J dropped 5; count of bases not matched to a gene: 5. The chain's CDR3 is CASSQGQRNEKLFF. The CDR3 bases are TGTGCCAGCAGCCAGGGACAGAGAAATGAAAAACTGTTTTTT. Full variable domain (rest looked up from reference TRBV7-9 and TRBJ1-4): DTGVSQNPRHKITKRGQNVTFRCDPISEHNRLYWYRQTLGQGPEFLTYFQNEAQLEKSRLLSDRFSAERPKGSFSTLEIQRTEQGDSAMYLCASSQGQRNEKLFFGSGTQLSVL.

The chain uses TRBV6-6 and TRBJ1-1, with D hard to call. Germline V lookup: CDR1 MNHNY, CDR2 SVGAGI (reference sequence). V shed 0 bases and J shed 5 bases, with 10 bases lying between them. The CDR3 sequence is 14 residues long. The CDR3 is CASSYSRPGTEAFF. For the CDR3, the DNA is TGTGCCAGCAGTTACTCGAGGCCGGGGACTGAAGCTTTCTTT.

This sequence joins TRBV6-1 and TRBJ2-2; TRBD1 is a possible D gene (5 bases). There are 13 residues in the CDR3. From germline, CDR1 is MNHNS and CDR2 SASEGT. V shed 7 bases and J shed 8 bases, with 14 bases lying between them. For the CDR3, the DNA is TGTGCCAGCAATCAGGGTCAGGTTGGGGAGCTGTTTTTT. It specifies CASNQGQVGELFF.

The chain carries TRBV11-2 and TRBJ2-4, with D perhaps TRBD2 (6 bases). V lost 3 bases, J lost 5 bases, and 8 bases lay in between. This CDR3 region has 13 residues. Germline V gene data show CDR1 as SGHAT and CDR2 as FQNNGV. CDR3 in DNA: TGTGCCAGCAGCTTCTCGGGGGAAAACATTCAGTACTTC. As protein: CASSFSGENIQYF.

The J gene is TRBJ1-2, the V gene TRBV10-3; D remains unclear. Between the trimmed V and J ends, which lost 0 bases and 7 bases, there was a span of 9 bases. This CDR3 has 13 residues. The germline CDR1 and CDR2 sequences are ENHRY and SYGVKD. The CDR3 protein is CAISESWLAGYTF. The CDR3 DNA sequence: TGTGCCATCAGTGAGTCGTGGCTGGCTGGCTACACCTTC.

This sequence joins TRBV5-4 and TRBJ2-7; D perhaps matches TRBD1 (5 bases). There are 16 residues in the CDR3. V was clipped by 1 base and J by 2 bases, with 16 bases between them. Germline V gives CDR1 SGHNT, CDR2 YYREEE (reference sequence). The CDR3 DNA follows: TGTGCCAGCAGCTTGAGTACCTCCAGGACAACCTACGAGCAGTACTTC. Protein: CASSLSTSRTTYEQYF.

V is TRBV9 and J is TRBJ2-1; the D gene is possibly TRBD2 (5 bases). Germline V gene sequence: CDR1 SGDLS, CDR2 YYNGEE. This CDR3 is 15 amino acids long. Trimming shortened V by 3 bases and J by 9 bases, and 19 bases separated the two germline ends. The CDR3: CASSEEASEAGEQFF. CDR3 sequence (DNA): TGTGCCAGCAGCGAGGAGGCTTCGGAGGCGGGTGAGCAGTTCTTC.

V gene TRBV4-2 combines with J gene TRBJ1-2; maybe TRBD1 (6 bases). The CDR3 has 15 amino acids. CDR1 is LGHNA and CDR2 is YNFKEQ in the germline V gene. V lost 1 base, J lost 4 bases, and 13 bases lay in between. CDR3 in DNA: TGTGCCAGCAGCCAAGCCCGGGACACCTTCTATGGCTACACCTTC. It yields the protein CASSQARDTFYGYTF.

On this clone itself: An end of the junction does not agree with germline; a read error may underlie this. This chain links TRBV4-1 with TRBJ1-5; tentative D call: TRBD1 (5 bases). This CDR3 spans 14 amino acids. In germline, CDR1 is MGHRA, CDR2 YSYEKL. The CDR3 loop reads CASSQVQGWEGKYF. As DNA, the CDR3 is TGCGCCAGCAGCCAAGTGCAGGGATGGGAGGGGAAGTATTTT.

V is TRBV5-6 and J is TRBJ2-1; TRBD2 is a possible D gene (6 bases). The CDR3 has 13 residues. Trimming pared 1 base from V and 14 bases from J, leaving 16 bases between. Germline loops: CDR1 SGHDT, CDR2 YYEEEE. The CDR3 is CASSLKAGRHKFF. CDR3 nucleotide sequence: TGTGCCAGCAGCTTGAAGGCGGGGAGGCACAAGTTCTTC.

The chain is built from TRBV18 and TRBJ2-1, with a possible D match to TRBD2 (7 bases). In germline, CDR1 is KGHSH, CDR2 LQKENI. Trimming stripped 3 bases from V and 0 bases from J, with 18 bases between. The length of the CDR3 is 18 residues. CDR3 loop: CASSPRSGGFLSYNEQFF. The CDR3 DNA reads as TGTGCCAGCTCACCGAGATCGGGGGGCTTTCTCTCCTACAATGAGCAGTTCTTC.

This clone was recorded once. This chain links TRBV5-4 with TRBJ2-2, with D uncertain. CDR1 SGHNT and CDR2 YYREEE come from the germline V gene (reference sequence). The V and J ends lost 0 bases and 1 base respectively, with 4 bases between them. CDR3 size: 14 residues. As DNA, the CDR3 is TGTGCCAGCAGCTTGGCACAGAACACCGGGGAGCTGTTTTTT. Its translation: CASSLAQNTGELFF.

The J gene is TRBJ2-1, the V gene TRBV7-2; TRBD2 matches at 12 bases. V trimming: 5 bases; J trimming: 2 bases; junction bases outside the gene matches: 7. The CDR3 length is 17 residues. CDR1 and CDR2 from the germline V gene are SGHTA and FQGNSA. CDR3 amino acids: CASSTPSGGAPYNEQFF. CDR3 bases: TGTGCCAGCAGCACCCCTAGCGGGGGGGCCCCCTACAATGAGCAGTTCTTC. Full variable domain (missing parts from reference TRBV7-2 and TRBJ2-1): GAGVSQSPSNKVTEKGKDVELRCDPISGHTALYWYRQSLGQGLEFLIYFQGNSAPDKSGLPSDRFSAERTGGSVSTLTIQRTQQEDSAVYLCASSTPSGGAPYNEQFFGPGTRLTVL.

The chain uses TRBV7-9 and TRBJ2-7, with TRBD1 as a possible D gene (6 bases). V lost 2 bases to trimming and J lost 2 bases, with 10 bases between them. The CDR3 spans 14 residues. Germline V gene data show CDR1 as SEHNR and CDR2 as FQNEAQ (reference sequence). CDR3 sequence reads: CASSLQGGTYEQYF. CDR3 DNA: TGTGCCAGCAGCTTACAAGGGGGTACCTACGAGCAGTACTTC.

This chain's CDR3 is CATQLAGVAWETQYF. Written as DNA, the CDR3 is TGTGCCACCCAGTTAGCGGGAGTCGCCTGGGAGACCCAGTACTTC. J is TRBJ2-5 and V is TRBV28, with 9 bases that match TRBD2. CDR1 is MDHEN, CDR2 SYDVKM, per germline. Trimming at V came to 10 bases and at J to 5 bases, leaving 14 bases not matched to a gene. The CDR3 loop spans 15 amino acids.

This clone was seen only a few times. V and J are TRBV5-4 and TRBJ2-2; 7 nucleotides line up with TRBD2. Germline trimming cut 0 bases from V and 5 bases from J; bases unmatched to any gene: 7. CDR1 is SGHNT, CDR2 YYREEE, per germline (reference sequence). The CDR3 has 16 amino acids. The CDR3 bases are TGTGCCAGCAGCTTGGATGGCGGGGGAGGGACCGGGGAGCTGTTTTTT. Translated: CASSLDGGGGTGELFF.

The gene calls are TRBV11-2 and TRBJ2-3; 14 nucleotides agree with TRBD2. In germline, CDR1 is SGHAT, CDR2 FQNNGV. V shed 7 bases and J 2 bases; nucleotides not matched to a gene: 14. This CDR3 region has 19 residues. CDR3 sequence: CASIRYPGTSGGPTDTQYF. CDR3 in DNA: TGTGCCAGCATCCGGTATCCCGGGACTAGCGGGGGACCCACAGATACGCAGTATTTT.

This clone has only a few counts. J is TRBJ2-7 and V is TRBV28; 7 bases agree with TRBD2. This CDR3 has 17 amino acids. The junction had 10 bases not matched to a gene; V was cut back by 2 bases and J by 0 bases. Germline V gene data show CDR1 as MDHEN and CDR2 as SYDVKM. In DNA form, the CDR3 reads TGTGCCAGCAGTTTAATGGTGAGCGGGGTGAGCTCCTACGAGCAGTACTTC. Amino acids: CASSLMVSGVSSYEQYF.

The gene calls are TRBV6-1 and TRBJ2-7; D may be TRBD1 (6 bases). V was cut by 7 bases and J by 7 bases, with 20 bases left in between. This CDR3 spans 14 amino acids. Germline CDR1 and CDR2: MNHNS and SASEGT. CDR3 in amino acids: CASTVLDSSSEQYF. CDR3 sequence (DNA): TGTGCCAGCACCGTCTTGGACAGTTCCAGTGAGCAGTACTTC.

The V call is TRBV28, the J call TRBJ1-1; D perhaps matches TRBD1 (5 bases). This CDR3 region has 14 residues. Germline V gene sequence: CDR1 MDHEN, CDR2 SYDVKM. V was clipped by 5 bases and J by 1 base, with 11 bases between them. CDR3 sequence reads: CASSGYRRNTEAFF. The DNA of the CDR3 is TGTGCCAGCAGTGGATACAGGAGGAACACTGAAGCTTTCTTT.

This chain links TRBV5-1 with TRBJ2-1; TRBD2 matches 13 bases. The CDR3 is 15 residues long. V shed 3 bases, J shed 12 bases, and the junction held 9 bases outside the gene matches. CDR1 and CDR2 from the germline V gene are SGHRS and YFSETQ. The CDR3 coding sequence is TGCGCCAGCAGCTATCAAAGACTAGCGGGAGGTCTGCAGTTCTTC. Protein product: CASSYQRLAGGLQFF.

The V call is TRBV28, the J call TRBJ2-1; TRBD2 agrees at 7 bases. The CDR3 totals 15 residues. Germline CDR1 and CDR2: MDHEN and SYDVKM. The V segment lost 6 bases and the J segment 12 bases; nucleotides outside the gene matches: 17. The DNA for the CDR3 is TGTGCCAGCAGCCCTCCGGGACTACCCATTCGGTTGCAGTTCTTC. It specifies CASSPPGLPIRLQFF.

V usage is TRBV13 and J usage is TRBJ2-1; D remains unclear. This CDR3 region has 14 residues. Germline V gene data show CDR1 as PRHDT and CDR2 as FYEKMQ (reference sequence). The V gene lost 2 bases and the J gene lost 4 bases, with 9 bases spanning the gap. The CDR3 region is CASSLWLPYNEQFF. CDR3 DNA sequence: TGTGCCAGCAGCTTATGGCTTCCTTACAATGAGCAGTTCTTC.

This clone was observed a handful of times. The V call is TRBV19, the J call TRBJ2-2; D is ambiguous. Germline assignment: CDR1 LNHDA and CDR2 SQIVND (reference sequence). Trimming removed 7 bases at V and 14 bases at J, with 17 bases between. This CDR3 has 12 residues. The CDR3 sequence is CASMSIGRSLFF. CDR3 coding DNA: TGTGCCAGTATGAGTATTGGCAGGTCACTGTTTTTT.